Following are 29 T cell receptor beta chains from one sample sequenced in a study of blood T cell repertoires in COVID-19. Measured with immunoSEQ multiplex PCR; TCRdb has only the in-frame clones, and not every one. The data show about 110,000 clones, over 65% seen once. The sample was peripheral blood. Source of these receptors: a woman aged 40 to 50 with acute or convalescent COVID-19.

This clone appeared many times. CDR3 nucleotides: TGTGCCAGCAGCCAAGAACAGGCAACGTATGGCTACACCTTC. This translates into CASSQEQATYGYTF. The J gene is TRBJ1-2, the V gene TRBV3-1 (or the pseudogene TRBV3-2), with D possibly matching TRBD1 (5 bases). V was shortened by 0 bases and J by 5 bases, with 10 bases between the two germline ends. CDR3 length: 14 amino acids. Looked up from germline, CDR1 is LGHDT and CDR2 is YNNKEL (reference sequence).

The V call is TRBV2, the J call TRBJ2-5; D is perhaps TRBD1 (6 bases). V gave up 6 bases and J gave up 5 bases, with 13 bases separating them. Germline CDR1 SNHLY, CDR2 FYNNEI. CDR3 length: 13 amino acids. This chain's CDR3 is CASSQGIGETQYF. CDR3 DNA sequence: TGTGCCAGCAGCCAGGGGATTGGCGAGACCCAGTACTTC.

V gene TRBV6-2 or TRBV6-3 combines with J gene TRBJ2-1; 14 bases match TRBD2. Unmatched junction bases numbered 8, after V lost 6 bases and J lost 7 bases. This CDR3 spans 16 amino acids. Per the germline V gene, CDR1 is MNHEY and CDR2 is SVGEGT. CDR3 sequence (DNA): TGTGCCAGCAGCAGACTCGGACTAGCGGGAGGAAATGAGCAGTTCTTC. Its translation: CASSRLGLAGGNEQFF.

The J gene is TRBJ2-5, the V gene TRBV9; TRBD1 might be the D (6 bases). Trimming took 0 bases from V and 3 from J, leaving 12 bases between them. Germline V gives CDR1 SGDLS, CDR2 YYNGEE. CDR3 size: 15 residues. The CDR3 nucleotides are TGTGCCAGCAGCGTAGCTCTGGGGGCGGAAGAGACCCAGTACTTC. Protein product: CASSVALGAEETQYF.

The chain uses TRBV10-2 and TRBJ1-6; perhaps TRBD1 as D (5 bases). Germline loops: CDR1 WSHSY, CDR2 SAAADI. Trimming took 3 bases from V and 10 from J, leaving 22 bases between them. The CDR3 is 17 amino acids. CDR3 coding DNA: TGCGCCAGCAGTGAAAAGGGGAATAGTTATAAATGGTCACCCCTCCACTTT. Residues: CASSEKGNSYKWSPLHF.

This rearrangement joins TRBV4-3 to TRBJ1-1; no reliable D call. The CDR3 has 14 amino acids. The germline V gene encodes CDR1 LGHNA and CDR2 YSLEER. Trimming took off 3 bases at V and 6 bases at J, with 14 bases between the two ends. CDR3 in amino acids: CASSHFPRVPEAFF. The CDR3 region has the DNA TGCGCCAGCAGCCACTTCCCCCGGGTCCCTGAAGCTTTCTTT.

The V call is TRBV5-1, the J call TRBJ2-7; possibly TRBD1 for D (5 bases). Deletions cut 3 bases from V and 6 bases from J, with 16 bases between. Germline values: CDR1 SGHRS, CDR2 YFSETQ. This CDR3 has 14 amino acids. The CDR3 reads CASSSSGISGEQYF. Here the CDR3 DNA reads TGCGCCAGCAGCTCCTCAGGGATTTCGGGCGAGCAGTACTTC.

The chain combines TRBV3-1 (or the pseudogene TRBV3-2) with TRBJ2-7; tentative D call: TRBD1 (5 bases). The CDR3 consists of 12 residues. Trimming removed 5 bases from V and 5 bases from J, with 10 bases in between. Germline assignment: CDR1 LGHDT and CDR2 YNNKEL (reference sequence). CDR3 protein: CASSSRVNEQYF. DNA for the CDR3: TGTGCCAGCAGCAGCAGGGTAAACGAGCAGTACTTC.

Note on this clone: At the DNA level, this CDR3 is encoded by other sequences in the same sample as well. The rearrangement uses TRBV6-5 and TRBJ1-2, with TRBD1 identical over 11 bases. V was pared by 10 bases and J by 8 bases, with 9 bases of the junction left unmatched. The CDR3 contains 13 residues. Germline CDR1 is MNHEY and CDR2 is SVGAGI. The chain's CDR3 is CATRGQGAGGYTF. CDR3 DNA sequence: TGTGCCACCAGAGGACAGGGGGCGGGAGGCTACACCTTC.

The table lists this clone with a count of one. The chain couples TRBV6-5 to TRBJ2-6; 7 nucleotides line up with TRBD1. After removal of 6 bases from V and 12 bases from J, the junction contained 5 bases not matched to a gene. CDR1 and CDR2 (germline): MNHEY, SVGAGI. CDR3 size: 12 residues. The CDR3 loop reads CASSQGGGVLTF. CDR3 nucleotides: TGTGCCAGCAGCCAAGGGGGCGGCGTCCTGACTTTC.

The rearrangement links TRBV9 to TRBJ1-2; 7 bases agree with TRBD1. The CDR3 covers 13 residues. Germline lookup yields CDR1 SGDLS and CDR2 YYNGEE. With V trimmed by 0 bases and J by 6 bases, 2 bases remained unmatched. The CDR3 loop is CASSVATGDGYTF. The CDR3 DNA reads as TGTGCCAGCAGCGTAGCTACAGGGGATGGCTACACCTTC. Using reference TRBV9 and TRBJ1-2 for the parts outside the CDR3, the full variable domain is DSGVTQTPKHLITATGQRVTLRCSPRSGDLSVYWYQQSLDQGLQFLIQYYNGEERAKGNILERFSAQQFPDLHSELNLSSLELGDSALYFCASSVATGDGYTFGSGTRLTVV.

The CDR3 DNA reads TGTGCCATCTCTAGATCCTACGAGCAGTACTTC. As protein: CAISRSYEQYF. This chain uses TRBV10-3 with TRBJ2-7; D is undetermined. Germline CDR1 reads ENHRY; CDR2 reads SYGVKD. The CDR3 is 11 residues long. Trimming shortened V by 8 bases and J by 1 base, and 6 bases separated the two germline ends.

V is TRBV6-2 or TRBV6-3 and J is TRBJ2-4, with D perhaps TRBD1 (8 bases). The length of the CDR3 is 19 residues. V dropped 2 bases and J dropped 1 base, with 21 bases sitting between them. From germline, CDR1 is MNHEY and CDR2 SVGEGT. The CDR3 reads CASSYPSGQGGRAKNIQYF. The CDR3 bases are TGTGCCAGCAGTTACCCCTCCGGACAGGGAGGGAGGGCCAAAAACATTCAGTACTTC.

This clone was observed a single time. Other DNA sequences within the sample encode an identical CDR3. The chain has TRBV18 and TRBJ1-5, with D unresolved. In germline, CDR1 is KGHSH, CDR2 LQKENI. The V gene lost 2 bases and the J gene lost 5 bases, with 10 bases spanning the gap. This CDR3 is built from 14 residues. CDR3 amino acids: CASSPGGSDQPQHF. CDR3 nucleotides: TGTGCCAGCTCACCAGGAGGGAGTGATCAGCCCCAGCATTTT.

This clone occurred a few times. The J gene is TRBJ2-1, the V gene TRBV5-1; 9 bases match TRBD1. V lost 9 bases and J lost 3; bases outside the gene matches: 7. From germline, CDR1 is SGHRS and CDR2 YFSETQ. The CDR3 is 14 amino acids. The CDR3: CANSGQGDYNEQFF. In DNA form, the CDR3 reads TGCGCCAACTCGGGACAGGGTGACTACAATGAGCAGTTCTTC.

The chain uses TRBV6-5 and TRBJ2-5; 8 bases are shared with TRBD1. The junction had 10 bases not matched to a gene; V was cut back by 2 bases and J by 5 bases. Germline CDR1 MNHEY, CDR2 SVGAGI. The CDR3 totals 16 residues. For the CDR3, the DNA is TGTGCCAGCAGTTACCTAGGGACAGGCCTTTCGGAGACCCAGTACTTC. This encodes CASSYLGTGLSETQYF.

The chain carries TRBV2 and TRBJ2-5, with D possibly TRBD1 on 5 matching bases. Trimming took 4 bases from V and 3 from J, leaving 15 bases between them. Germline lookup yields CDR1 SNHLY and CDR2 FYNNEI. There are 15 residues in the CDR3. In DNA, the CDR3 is TGTGCCAGCAGTGTGGAATCGGGCAGGGAAGAGACCCAGTACTTC. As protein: CASSVESGREETQYF.

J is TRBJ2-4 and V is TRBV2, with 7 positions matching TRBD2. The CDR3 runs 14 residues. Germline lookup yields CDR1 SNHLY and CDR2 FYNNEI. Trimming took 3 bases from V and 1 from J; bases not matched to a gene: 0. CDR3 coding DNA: TGTGCCAGCAGTGAGCGGGGGGCCAAAAACATTCAGTACTTC. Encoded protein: CASSERGAKNIQYF.

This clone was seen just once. CDR3 residues: CASSPGGTPSEAFF. CDR3 nucleotides: TGTGCCAGCAGCCCGGGGGGGACCCCATCTGAAGCTTTCTTT. This rearrangement joins TRBV5-4 to TRBJ1-1, with D perhaps matching TRBD1 (5 bases). Germline CDR1 reads SGHNT; CDR2 reads YYREEE (reference sequence). This CDR3 is 14 amino acids long. V was pared by 4 bases and J by 6 bases, with 16 bases between.

The CDR3 DNA follows: TGTGCCAGCAGCGCGGGGGGGGCGGGCACCGGGGAGCTGTTTTTT. The encoded protein is CASSAGGAGTGELFF. The chain combines TRBV7-2 with TRBJ2-2, with 9 positions matching TRBD2. With V trimmed by 5 bases and J by 4 bases, 5 bases remained unmatched. This CDR3 is 15 amino acids long. From germline, CDR1 is SGHTA and CDR2 FQGNSA.

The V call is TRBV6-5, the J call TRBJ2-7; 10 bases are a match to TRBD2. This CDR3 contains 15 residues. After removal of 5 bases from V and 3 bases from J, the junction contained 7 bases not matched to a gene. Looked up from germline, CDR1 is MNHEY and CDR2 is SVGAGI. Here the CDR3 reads CASSLGLAVNYEQYF. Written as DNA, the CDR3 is TGTGCCAGCAGTCTTGGACTAGCGGTAAACTACGAGCAGTACTTC.

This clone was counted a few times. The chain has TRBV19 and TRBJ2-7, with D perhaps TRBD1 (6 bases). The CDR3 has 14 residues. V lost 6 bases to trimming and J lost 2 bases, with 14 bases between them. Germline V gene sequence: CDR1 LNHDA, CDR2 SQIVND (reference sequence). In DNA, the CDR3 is TGTGCCAGTAGGGACAGAGTAGGCCCCTACGAGCAGTACTTC. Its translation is CASRDRVGPYEQYF.

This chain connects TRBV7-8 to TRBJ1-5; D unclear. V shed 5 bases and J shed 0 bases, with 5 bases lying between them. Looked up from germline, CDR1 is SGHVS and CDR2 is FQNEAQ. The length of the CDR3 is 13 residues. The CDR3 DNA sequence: TGTGCCAGCAGCCGTTATAGCAATCAGCCCCAGCATTTT. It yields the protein CASSRYSNQPQHF.

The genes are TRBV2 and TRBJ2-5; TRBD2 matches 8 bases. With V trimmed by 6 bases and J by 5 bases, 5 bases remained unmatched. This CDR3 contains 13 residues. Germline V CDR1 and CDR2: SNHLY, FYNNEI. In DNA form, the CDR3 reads TGTGCCAGCAGATCGGGAGGGGCGGAGACCCAGTACTTC. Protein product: CASRSGGAETQYF.

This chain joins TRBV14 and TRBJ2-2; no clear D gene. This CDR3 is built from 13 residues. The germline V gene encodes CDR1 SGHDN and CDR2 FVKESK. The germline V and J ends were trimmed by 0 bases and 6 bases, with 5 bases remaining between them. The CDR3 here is CASSQDYPGELFF. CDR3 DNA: TGTGCCAGCAGCCAAGATTATCCCGGGGAGCTGTTTTTT.

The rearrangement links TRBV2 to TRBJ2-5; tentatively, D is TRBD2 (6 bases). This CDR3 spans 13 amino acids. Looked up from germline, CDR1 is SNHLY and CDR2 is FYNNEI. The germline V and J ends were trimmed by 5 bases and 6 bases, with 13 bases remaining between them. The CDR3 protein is CASSIGDLKTQYF. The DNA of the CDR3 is TGTGCCAGCAGTATTGGGGACTTGAAGACCCAGTACTTC.

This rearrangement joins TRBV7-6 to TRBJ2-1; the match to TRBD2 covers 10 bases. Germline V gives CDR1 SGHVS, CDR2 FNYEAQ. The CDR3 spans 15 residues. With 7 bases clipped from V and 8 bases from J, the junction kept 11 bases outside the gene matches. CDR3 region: CASTPGVAGGDEQFF. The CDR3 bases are TGTGCCAGCACGCCAGGAGTAGCGGGGGGAGATGAGCAGTTCTTC.

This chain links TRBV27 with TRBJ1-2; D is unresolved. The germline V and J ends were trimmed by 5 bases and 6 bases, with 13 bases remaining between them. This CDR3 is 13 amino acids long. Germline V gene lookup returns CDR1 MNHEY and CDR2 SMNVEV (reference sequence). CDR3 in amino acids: CASSHRGRDGYTF. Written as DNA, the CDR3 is TGTGCCAGCAGTCATAGAGGTCGAGATGGCTACACCTTC.

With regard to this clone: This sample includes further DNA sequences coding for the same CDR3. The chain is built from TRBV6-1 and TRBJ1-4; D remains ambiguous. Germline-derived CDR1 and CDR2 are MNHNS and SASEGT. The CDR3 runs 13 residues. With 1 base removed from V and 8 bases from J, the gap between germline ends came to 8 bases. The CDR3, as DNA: TGTGCCAGCAGTGAAGGAGGCAGCGAAAAACTGTTTTTT. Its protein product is CASSEGGSEKLFF.